The 9 T cell receptor beta chains below all came from one sample that was sequenced in a study of cytomegalovirus exposure and HLA in healthy donors. PCR primers comprised 60 Vbeta and 13 Jbeta primers. Clones were read by immunoSEQ multiplex PCR, and TCRdb kept only the in-frame ones, dropping some. The table shows 180,000 or so clones, with roughly a tenth occurring only once. Material for sequencing was PBMCs. The receptors here all came from a woman under 40 in good health and CMV-seropositive.

The chain carries TRBV5-1 and TRBJ2-7; D remains ambiguous. The CDR3 is 13 residues long. Germline V gene lookup returns CDR1 SGHRS and CDR2 YFSETQ. V dropped 0 bases and J dropped 5 bases, with 9 bases sitting between them. The CDR3 loop is CASSLAPSDEQYF. In DNA, the CDR3 is TGCGCCAGCAGCTTGGCCCCATCAGACGAGCAGTACTTC.

This clone was observed a few times. This chain connects TRBV4-1 to TRBJ2-3; possible D gene TRBD1, 6 bases. The V gene lost 5 bases and the J gene lost 0 bases, with 12 bases spanning the gap. The CDR3 is 15 amino acids. CDR1 MGHRA and CDR2 YSYEKL come from the germline V gene. In DNA, the CDR3 is TGCGCCAGCAGCGTACGGCAGGGGAGCACAGATACGCAGTATTTT. Residues: CASSVRQGSTDTQYF.

This clone has a handful of counts. This rearrangement joins TRBV5-1 to TRBJ1-1; D is unclear. The V gene lost 4 bases and the J gene lost 0 bases, with 13 bases spanning the gap. The germline V gene encodes CDR1 SGHRS and CDR2 YFSETQ. The CDR3 loop spans 15 amino acids. The CDR3, as DNA: TGCGCCAGCAGCCTTGTGCCCGGGATGAACACTGAAGCTTTCTTT. This gives the protein CASSLVPGMNTEAFF.

The table lists this clone with a few counts. V gene TRBV2 combines with J gene TRBJ1-6, with TRBD1 matching over 7 bases. There are 15 residues in the CDR3. Looked up from germline, CDR1 is SNHLY and CDR2 is FYNNEI. After removal of 6 bases from V and 1 base from J, the junction contained 3 bases not matched to a gene. For the CDR3, the DNA is TGTGCCAGCAGCGTACAGGGGTCCTATAATTCACCCCTCCACTTT. Its translation is CASSVQGSYNSPLHF. The whole variable domain, remainder taken from reference TRBV2 and TRBJ1-6, is EPEVTQTPSHQVTQMGQEVILRCVPISNHLYFYWYRQILGQKVEFLVSFYNNEISEKSEIFDDQFSVERPDGSNFTLKIRSTKLEDSAMYFCASSVQGSYNSPLHFGNGTRLTVT.

The chain is built from TRBV9 and TRBJ1-1, with no clear D. Trimming pared 3 bases from V and 0 bases from J, leaving 6 bases between. The germline V gene encodes CDR1 SGDLS and CDR2 YYNGEE. The CDR3 has 13 amino acids. The CDR3: CASSATLNTEAFF. The DNA of the CDR3 is TGTGCCAGCAGCGCGACACTGAACACTGAAGCTTTCTTT.

The chain recombines TRBV12-5 with TRBJ2-7, with D perhaps matching TRBD1 (5 bases). Germline CDR1 LGHNT, CDR2 FRNRAP. The V and J ends lost 7 bases and 0 bases respectively, with 10 bases between them. The CDR3 runs to 13 residues. CDR3 protein: CASALDSSYEQYF. CDR3 sequence (DNA): TGTGCTAGTGCCCTCGACAGCTCCTACGAGCAGTACTTC.

This sequence joins TRBV2 and TRBJ1-2, with 7 bases aligning to TRBD1. CDR1 and CDR2 from the germline V gene are SNHLY and FYNNEI. J was trimmed by 4 bases and V by 10 bases; bases with no gene match: 6. The CDR3 length is 12 residues. CDR3 bases: TGTGCCACCCAGACAGGGCCCTATGGCTACACCTTC. It specifies CATQTGPYGYTF.

This chain joins TRBV6-1 and TRBJ2-2; 11 positions match TRBD2. The germline V gene has CDR1 MNHNS and CDR2 SASEGT. This CDR3 has 15 residues. V was clipped by 6 bases and J by 4 bases; unmatched bases: 4. The CDR3 protein is CASRSGTSGTGELFF. CDR3 sequence (DNA): TGTGCCAGCAGATCCGGGACTAGCGGCACCGGGGAGCTGTTTTTT.

The chain uses TRBV30 and TRBJ2-5, with D hard to call. The CDR3 runs to 12 residues. In germline, CDR1 is GTSNPN, CDR2 SVGIG (reference sequence). Trimming removed 3 bases from V and 0 bases from J, with 5 bases in between. The CDR3 nucleotides are TGTGCCTGGAGGTCGGACCAAGAGACCCAGTACTTC. Translating it yields CAWRSDQETQYF.